The 15 T cell receptor beta chains reported below all come from one sample, sequenced in a study of vaccination and CD4 T cells after COVID-19. Their antigens are not known. Sequence data for DNA of cultured CD4+ T cells were generated by the Oncomine TCR Beta short-read assay. TCRdb processed the PCR reads anew with MiXCR; each CDR3 protein has one entry. The sample has about 23,000 distinct CDR3 sequences; roughly 58% are singletons. Treatment reported: approximately nine-day PBMC culture with coronavirus spike peptide pools or control peptides (ViraFEST assay). What was sequenced was CD4+ T cells from blood, cultured in vitro. These receptors were obtained from a human donor who had recovered from COVID-19.

This clonotype occurred a few times. This chain links TRBV7-2 with TRBJ2-5; D is unresolved. Trimming took off 5 bases at V and 2 bases at J, with 6 bases between the two ends. Germline CDR1 and CDR2: SGHTA and FQGNSA. The CDR3 is made up of 12 amino acids. This CDR3 reads CASSRWQETQYF. In DNA form, the CDR3 reads TGTGCCAGCAGCCGTTGGCAAGAGACCCAGTACTTC.

This clonotype was picked up one time. The V call is TRBV6-1, the J call TRBJ1-3; a weak D match, TRBD1 (6 bases). From germline, CDR1 is MNHNS and CDR2 SASEGT. V lost 6 bases, J lost 2 bases, and 8 bases lay in between. This CDR3 is built from 13 residues. The CDR3 loop reads CASRGGPGNTIYF. The CDR3 DNA is TGTGCCAGCAGAGGGGGGCCTGGAAACACCATATATTTT.

V usage is TRBV6-5 and J usage is TRBJ2-7, with 7 positions matching TRBD2. Trimming took 0 bases from V and 3 from J; bases not matched to a gene: 14. The CDR3 has 18 residues. CDR1 and CDR2 (germline): MNHEY, SVGAGI. The CDR3 is CASSYSFGAGAPGYEQYF. In DNA, the CDR3 is TGTGCCAGCAGTTACTCTTTTGGTGCGGGAGCCCCTGGCTACGAGCAGTACTTC.

The chain employs TRBV14 and TRBJ1-6; TRBD1 aligns across 7 bases. Per germline, CDR1 SGHDN and CDR2 FVKESK. V dropped 6 bases and J dropped 11; count of bases not matched to a gene: 10. The CDR3 contains 14 residues. CDR3 in amino acids: CASSRDRTATPLHF. The CDR3 DNA reads TGTGCCAGCAGTCGGGACAGAACAGCGACACCCCTCCACTTT.

The chain recombines TRBV11-2 with TRBJ1-5; 9 bases are a match to TRBD1. CDR3 length: 15 amino acids. With 5 bases clipped from V and 7 bases from J, the junction kept 9 bases outside the gene matches. Germline V gene data show CDR1 as SGHAT and CDR2 as FQNNGV. CDR3 DNA: TGTGCCAGCAGCCTTGGACAGGGGCCAGGCCAGCCCCAGCATTTT. Translation gives CASSLGQGPGQPQHF.

The rearrangement links TRBV7-2 to TRBJ1-1; D unresolved. V lost 0 bases and J 1 base, leaving 9 bases between the germline ends. From germline, CDR1 is SGHTA and CDR2 FQGNSA. The CDR3 spans 15 residues. The CDR3 here is CASSLAWGGNTEAFF. DNA of the CDR3: TGTGCCAGCAGCTTAGCCTGGGGAGGGAACACTGAAGCTTTCTTT.

The chain is built from TRBV7-2 and TRBJ2-3; 8 positions agree with TRBD2. Germline lookup yields CDR1 SGHTA and CDR2 FQGNSA. V lost 5 bases to trimming and J lost 4 bases; unmatched junction nucleotides: 8. The CDR3 covers 15 residues. The CDR3 DNA follows: TGTGCCAGCAGCCTTGGACTAGCACCCGCAGATACGCAGTATTTT. The encoded protein is CASSLGLAPADTQYF.

The gene calls are TRBV11-3 and TRBJ1-1, with D perhaps TRBD1 (6 bases). This CDR3 comprises 15 residues. The germline V gene has CDR1 SGHNT and CDR2 YENEEA. V was pared by 4 bases and J by 3 bases, with 15 bases between. The CDR3 loop reads CASSWDGGPDTEAFF. CDR3 nucleotide sequence: TGTGCCAGCAGCTGGGACGGGGGGCCGGACACTGAAGCTTTCTTT.

The chain joins TRBV20-1 to TRBJ2-1; TRBD2 aligns across 7 bases. Trimming took 6 bases from V and 3 from J; bases not matched to a gene: 8. The CDR3 loop spans 14 amino acids. Germline-derived CDR1 and CDR2 are DFQATT and SNEGSKA (reference sequence). CDR3 residues: CSASRGVVYNEQFF. The CDR3 nucleotides read TGCAGTGCCAGCCGGGGGGTGGTCTACAATGAGCAGTTCTTC.

The chain is built from TRBV20-1 and TRBJ2-7; possible D gene TRBD2, 5 bases. The CDR3 totals 13 residues. Germline CDR1 and CDR2: DFQATT and SNEGSKA (reference sequence). Trimming stripped 3 bases from V and 5 bases from J, with 14 bases between. Here the CDR3 reads CSASSGNGDEQYF. Written as DNA, the CDR3 is TGCAGTGCTAGTTCGGGAAATGGCGACGAGCAGTACTTC.

This clonotype was counted a few times. The chain is built from TRBV6-2 or TRBV6-3 and TRBJ2-2, with 10 bases lining up with TRBD1. Germline V lookup: CDR1 MNHEY, CDR2 SVGEGT. The V gene end was trimmed by 4 bases and the J gene end by 10 bases; junction bases not matched to a gene: 9. There are 15 residues in the CDR3. Here the CDR3 reads CASSFRGTGEEELFF. The CDR3 bases are TGTGCCAGCAGTTTCCGCGGGACAGGGGAGGAGGAGCTGTTTTTT.

This rearrangement joins TRBV19 to TRBJ2-1, with 8 bases lining up with TRBD2. CDR1 is LNHDA, CDR2 SQIVND, per germline (reference sequence). The CDR3 has 16 residues. Trimming removed 4 bases from V and 6 bases from J; junction bases left unmatched: 11. This CDR3 is CASSRPTAGVLNEQFF. CDR3 DNA: TGTGCCAGTAGTAGGCCTACAGCGGGAGTTCTCAATGAGCAGTTCTTC.

J is TRBJ2-7 and V is TRBV21-1; the D segment call TRBD2 is taken from the table without a DNA check. TRBV21-1 is annotated as a pseudogene. The CDR3 has 16 amino acids. CDR3 nucleotide sequence: TGTGCCAGCAGCAAAATGGAGGGTTCTTCGGACAACGAGCAGTACTTC. Protein sequence: CASSKMEGSSDNEQYF.

V is TRBV20-1 and J is TRBJ2-3; D unclear. In germline, CDR1 is DFQATT, CDR2 SNEGSKA (reference sequence). V shed 3 bases and J shed 6 bases, with 7 bases lying between them. This CDR3 spans 11 amino acids. The CDR3 protein is CSASKEDTQYF. Written as DNA, the CDR3 is TGCAGTGCTAGTAAGGAGGATACGCAGTATTTT.

This CDR3 reads CAWRAGTGSLSSNQPQHF. The CDR3, as DNA: TGTGCCTGGAGGGCCGGGACAGGGAGCCTTTCTAGCAATCAGCCCCAGCATTTT. This chain joins TRBV30 and TRBJ1-5; 9 nucleotides align to TRBD1. CDR3 length equals 18 residues. V was pared by 3 bases and J by 0 bases, with 12 bases of the junction left unmatched. Germline CDR1 and CDR2: GTSNPN and SVGIG (reference sequence).